The 20 T cell receptor beta chains below were found in one sample sequenced in a study of cytomegalovirus exposure and HLA in healthy donors. The primer mix had 60 Vbeta and 13 Jbeta primers. Some clones are missing from TCRdb's copy, which holds only in-frame ones; the method was immunoSEQ multiplex PCR. The sample yields some 200,000 clones, over 75% seen once. The sequencing sample was made of PBMCs. The receptors come from a man aged 35 to 55 in good health and CMV-seropositive.

A remark on this clone: Other DNA sequences within the sample encode an identical CDR3. V gene TRBV30 combines with J gene TRBJ1-5; a possible D gene is TRBD1 (5 bases). Trimming shortened V by 2 bases and J by 2 bases, and 7 bases separated the two germline ends. CDR1 is GTSNPN and CDR2 is SVGIG in the germline V gene (reference sequence). The CDR3 is 13 amino acids. CDR3 loop: CAWSSGGNQPQHF. CDR3 bases: TGTGCCTGGAGTTCGGGGGGCAATCAGCCCCAGCATTTT.

This clone has just one count. This chain links TRBV11-2 with TRBJ2-5, with 13 bases aligning to TRBD2. The CDR3 covers 15 residues. Germline V gives CDR1 SGHAT, CDR2 FQNNGV. V lost 2 bases, J lost 4 bases, and 1 base stayed unmatched. The CDR3 spells CASSLTSGGGETQYF. CDR3 nucleotides: TGTGCCAGCAGCTTAACTAGCGGGGGGGGAGAGACCCAGTACTTC.

The J gene is TRBJ1-3, the V gene TRBV27; D gene uncertain. CDR3 size: 13 residues. Germline V gene sequence: CDR1 MNHEY, CDR2 SMNVEV (reference sequence). V gave up 3 bases and J gave up 3 bases, with 6 bases separating them. CDR3 nucleotide sequence: TGTGCCAGCAGTTTGTACAATGGAAACACCATATATTTT. This gives the protein CASSLYNGNTIYF.

V usage is TRBV27 and J usage is TRBJ2-5; no firm D call. CDR1 and CDR2 from the germline V gene are MNHEY and SMNVEV (reference sequence). The CDR3 extends over 14 amino acids. The V and J ends lost 2 bases and 5 bases respectively, with 12 bases between them. CDR3 sequence reads: CASSLKAALETQYF. CDR3 nucleotide sequence: TGTGCCAGCAGTTTAAAAGCAGCGCTGGAGACCCAGTACTTC.

This clone was observed once. V and J are TRBV27 and TRBJ2-7; TRBD1 aligns across 8 bases. The J segment lost 3 bases and the V segment lost 6 bases, leaving 13 bases of the junction unmatched. The CDR3 is made up of 16 amino acids. The germline V gene encodes CDR1 MNHEY and CDR2 SMNVEV (reference sequence). The CDR3 DNA is TGTGCCAGCAGACCCACAGGACAGGGTTTTATCTACGAGCAGTACTTC. Amino acid sequence: CASRPTGQGFIYEQYF.

The V call is TRBV5-4, the J call TRBJ2-4; D perhaps matches TRBD2 (6 bases). Germline V gene data show CDR1 as SGHNT and CDR2 as YYREEE (reference sequence). There are 17 residues in the CDR3. The germline V and J ends were trimmed by 3 bases and 0 bases, with 16 bases remaining between them. CDR3 residues: CASSSRTTILAKNIQYF. The CDR3, as DNA: TGTGCCAGCAGCTCCCGGACTACCATACTAGCCAAAAACATTCAGTACTTC.

CDR3 region: CASSTTPGTGGVGYTF. CDR3 nucleotide sequence: TGTGCCAGCAGCACCACCCCCGGGACAGGGGGCGTTGGCTACACCTTC. The V call is TRBV7-3, the J call TRBJ1-2; 12 nucleotides agree with TRBD1. V lost 5 bases to trimming and J lost 7 bases; unmatched junction nucleotides: 11. The CDR3 is 16 amino acids. Germline V gene sequence: CDR1 SGHTA, CDR2 FQGTGA.

This clone was counted a single time. The chain combines TRBV5-1 with TRBJ2-7; TRBD1 matches at 7 bases. V shed 0 bases and J 2 bases; nucleotides not matched to a gene: 5. The CDR3 has 15 residues. Germline V gives CDR1 SGHRS, CDR2 YFSETQ. The CDR3 DNA reads TGCGCCAGCAGCTTGGCGACAGGGAGAACCTACGAGCAGTACTTC. Protein product: CASSLATGRTYEQYF.

Only one count was recorded for this clone. The chain recombines TRBV28 with TRBJ2-3; tentatively, D is TRBD2 (5 bases). Looked up from germline, CDR1 is MDHEN and CDR2 is SYDVKM. The germline V and J ends were trimmed by 7 bases and 0 bases, with 8 bases remaining between them. This CDR3 has 13 residues. CDR3 in DNA: TGTGCCAGCAACCCGGGGAGCACAGATACGCAGTATTTT. The encoded protein is CASNPGSTDTQYF. Full variable domain (outside the CDR3, taken from reference TRBV28 and TRBJ2-3): DVKVTQSSRYLVKRTGEKVFLECVQDMDHENMFWYRQDPGLGLRLIYFSYDVKMKEKGDIPEGYSVSREKKERFSLILESASTNQTSMYLCASNPGSTDTQYFGPGTRLTVL.

The rearrangement joins TRBV19 to TRBJ2-3; D call uncertain. CDR1 is LNHDA, CDR2 SQIVND, per germline (reference sequence). Trimming pared 5 bases from V and 0 bases from J, leaving 12 bases between. The length of the CDR3 is 15 residues. This CDR3 reads CASSLQWSSTDTQYF. The CDR3 region has the DNA TGTGCCAGTAGTTTACAGTGGTCTAGCACAGATACGCAGTATTTT.

The chain is built from TRBV18 and TRBJ1-5, with 8 bases that match TRBD1. This CDR3 has 16 amino acids. V was pared by 0 bases and J by 2 bases, with 3 bases of the junction left unmatched. The germline gives CDR1 KGHSH, CDR2 LQKENI. The CDR3 spells CASSPPTGVGNQPQHF. CDR3 bases: TGTGCCAGCTCACCACCGACAGGGGTTGGCAATCAGCCCCAGCATTTT.

The rearrangement joins TRBV7-2 to TRBJ2-4; maybe TRBD1 (5 bases). Trimming removed 3 bases at V and 3 bases at J, with 6 bases between. The germline CDR1 and CDR2 sequences are SGHTA and FQGNSA. The CDR3 has 13 residues. The CDR3 DNA sequence: TGTGCCAGCAGCTTCGACAGCAAAAACATTCAGTACTTC. Protein: CASSFDSKNIQYF. Using reference TRBV7-2 and TRBJ2-4 for the parts outside the CDR3, the full variable domain is GAGVSQSPSNKVTEKGKDVELRCDPISGHTALYWYRQSLGQGLEFLIYFQGNSAPDKSGLPSDRFSAERTGGSVSTLTIQRTQQEDSAVYLCASSFDSKNIQYFGAGTRLSVL.

The chain recombines TRBV27 with TRBJ2-1; 7 nucleotides match TRBD1. J lost 3 bases, V lost 5 bases, and 7 bases had no gene match. This CDR3 contains 15 residues. Germline CDR1 MNHEY, CDR2 SMNVEV (reference sequence). CDR3 DNA sequence: TGTGCCAGCAGTCCTACAGGGGAATACTACAATGAGCAGTTCTTC. This codes for CASSPTGEYYNEQFF.

CDR3 nucleotide sequence: TGTGCCAGCACCTCACAGGGTAGCGAAAAACTGTTTTTT. Its protein is CASTSQGSEKLFF. The chain links TRBV6-5 to TRBJ1-4; D is possibly TRBD1 (6 bases). Trimming pared 7 bases from V and 8 bases from J, leaving 14 bases between. The CDR3 has 13 amino acids. CDR1 and CDR2 (germline): MNHEY, SVGAGI.

The chain combines TRBV6-5 with TRBJ2-7; D might be TRBD2 (6 bases). The V end lost 0 bases, the J end lost 4 bases, and 7 bases lay between the germline ends. The CDR3 consists of 13 residues. Germline CDR1 is MNHEY and CDR2 is SVGAGI. The CDR3 here is CASSYSAGYEQYF. In DNA form, the CDR3 reads TGTGCCAGCAGTTACTCGGCGGGGTACGAGCAGTACTTC.

This rearrangement joins TRBV5-6 to TRBJ2-1; the match to TRBD2 covers 7 bases. V lost 0 bases and J lost 0; bases outside the gene matches: 6. The CDR3 is 17 residues long. The germline gives CDR1 SGHDT, CDR2 YYEEEE. CDR3 in amino acids: CASSLVKRGGSYNEQFF. The CDR3 coding sequence is TGTGCCAGCAGCTTGGTTAAGCGCGGGGGCTCCTACAATGAGCAGTTCTTC.

The chain employs TRBV18 and TRBJ1-1; 12 positions match TRBD1. J gave up 5 bases and V 5 bases, and 9 bases lay outside the gene matches. Germline V gene data show CDR1 as KGHSH and CDR2 as LQKENI. CDR3 length: 16 residues. The CDR3 is CASSRGQGAPGTEAFF. Here the CDR3 DNA reads TGTGCCAGCTCAAGGGGACAGGGGGCGCCTGGAACTGAAGCTTTCTTT. The complete variable domain, with remaining parts taken from reference TRBV18 and TRBJ1-1, reads NAGVMQNPRHLVRRRGQEARLRCSPMKGHSHVYWYRQLPEEGLKFMVYLQKENIIDESGMPKERFSAEFPKEGPSILRIQQVVRGDSAAYFCASSRGQGAPGTEAFFGQGTRLTVV.

The rearrangement uses TRBV28 and TRBJ2-7, with D possibly being TRBD1 (6 bases). The CDR3 sequence is 15 residues long. Trimming took off 5 bases at V and 3 bases at J, with 17 bases between the two ends. CDR1 and CDR2 (germline): MDHEN, SYDVKM. The CDR3 loop reads CASSAGTGPIYEQYF. In nucleotides, the CDR3 is TGTGCCAGCAGTGCCGGCACAGGGCCGATCTACGAGCAGTACTTC.

The CDR3 loop reads CASSLGSNQPQHF. CDR3 DNA sequence: TGTGCCAGTAGTCTGGGCAGCAATCAGCCCCAGCATTTT. The J gene is TRBJ1-5, the V gene TRBV19; no clear D gene. V shed 5 bases and J shed 1 base, with 6 bases lying between them. This CDR3 is 13 amino acids long. Germline V gives CDR1 LNHDA, CDR2 SQIVND (reference sequence).

V gene TRBV27 combines with J gene TRBJ1-1; 7 nucleotides agree with TRBD1. This CDR3 spans 15 amino acids. V lost 1 base and J lost 6; bases outside the gene matches: 8. CDR1 and CDR2 (germline): MNHEY, SMNVEV (reference sequence). The CDR3 sequence is CASSLLGGSSPEAFF. The DNA for the CDR3 is TGTGCCAGCAGTTTATTAGGGGGCAGTAGTCCTGAAGCTTTCTTT.